A single sample gave rise to the 11 T cell receptor beta chains below, sequenced in a study of spatial heterogeneity in lung cancer. The time point denotes: blood at routine non-recurrence follow-up after resection. TCRdb ran MiXCR on the 5' RACE reads and lists one entry per CDR3 protein. The data hold around 100,000 distinct CDR3 sequences, with roughly 10% observed a single time. The material sequenced was PBMCs, taken at follow-up. The receptors come from a female donor with early-stage non-small cell lung cancer.

The chain combines TRBV9 with TRBJ2-2; no reliable D call. The V gene lost 0 bases and the J gene lost 5 bases, with 11 bases spanning the gap. This CDR3 region has 15 residues. Germline assignment: CDR1 SGDLS and CDR2 YYNGEE. The CDR3 bases are TGTGCCAGCAGCGTAGGGTCAGGTACTACCGGGGAGCTGTTTTTT. Protein: CASSVGSGTTGELFF.

The chain employs TRBV12-3 or TRBV12-4 and TRBJ2-3; 10 bases align to TRBD2. This CDR3 comprises 17 residues. Trimming removed 5 bases from V and 2 bases from J; junction bases left unmatched: 10. Here the CDR3 reads CASSPTPSGSFTDTQYF. CDR3 bases: TGTGCCAGCAGTCCAACCCCTAGCGGGAGTTTCACAGATACGCAGTATTTT.

The chain carries TRBV29-1 and TRBJ2-1, with TRBD2 matching over 13 bases. The germline CDR1 and CDR2 sequences are SQVTM and ANQGSEA. The J segment lost 5 bases and the V segment lost 4 bases, leaving 5 bases of the junction unmatched. This CDR3 is built from 15 residues. The CDR3 DNA sequence: TGCAGCGTTGTGAAACTAGCGGGAGGGAACAATGAGCAGTTCTTC. Translated, it gives CSVVKLAGGNNEQFF.

This clonotype was seen a handful of times. The chain uses TRBV18 and TRBJ2-7; tentatively, D is TRBD1 or TRBD2 (6 bases each). The CDR3 spans 16 residues. V was trimmed by 6 bases and J by 7 bases, leaving 25 bases between them. The germline V gene has CDR1 KGHSH and CDR2 LQKENI. The CDR3 region is CASSPVWGAGMGEQYF. In DNA form, the CDR3 reads TGTGCCAGCTCCCCGGTTTGGGGGGCCGGTATGGGAGAGCAGTACTTC.

This clonotype has more than one count but fewer than ten. V is TRBV27 and J is TRBJ1-4, with D hard to call. The CDR3 has 14 amino acids. V was trimmed by 8 bases and J by 4 bases, leaving 14 bases between them. The V gene's germline CDR1 is MNHEY and CDR2 SMNVEV (reference sequence). The CDR3 region has the DNA TGTGCCAGCGGACTTCGCTCGGGTAATGAAAAACTGTTTTTT. Translated: CASGLRSGNEKLFF.

At least ten counts were recorded for this clonotype. The J gene is TRBJ2-3, the V gene TRBV6-2 or TRBV6-3; unclear D gene. Germline values: CDR1 MNHEY, CDR2 SVGEGT. CDR3 length: 11 amino acids. V lost 10 bases to trimming and J lost 9 bases, with 14 bases between them. In nucleotides, the CDR3 is TGTGCCACGACTGTTTCTAGGACGCAGTATTTT. Protein sequence: CATTVSRTQYF.

This clonotype was detected many times. Mismatch with germline at one junction end may stem from a read error. The CDR3 DNA reads as TGCGCCAGCAGCTTGGGGCGCGGGTCCTACAATGAGCAGTTCTTC. Translated, it gives CASSLGRGSYNEQFF. The chain recombines TRBV7-3 with TRBJ2-1, with D possibly being TRBD1 or TRBD2 (5 bases each). This CDR3 is 15 amino acids long. The germline CDR1 and CDR2 sequences are SGHTA and FQGTGA.

In its sample, this clonotype was seen a few times. V gene TRBV6-5 combines with J gene TRBJ1-6, with 7 positions matching TRBD1. The CDR3 consists of 17 residues. The V and J ends lost 3 bases and 9 bases, in that order; junction bases with no gene match: 14. Germline V gene sequence: CDR1 MNHEY, CDR2 SVGAGI. CDR3 loop: CASSYGTELYRGSPLHF. The DNA for the CDR3 is TGTGCCAGCAGTTATGGGACAGAACTTTATCGAGGTTCACCCCTCCACTTT.

This clonotype was observed a handful of times. This chain joins TRBV3-1 and TRBJ2-3, with TRBD2 as a possible D gene (6 bases). V shed 1 base and J shed 6 bases, with 14 bases lying between them. Germline CDR1 and CDR2: LGHDT and YNNKEL (reference sequence). The CDR3 runs to 15 residues. CDR3 nucleotides: TGTGCCAGCAGCCAAGCGGGAGTTCCCGTCGATACGCAGTATTTT. Its protein product is CASSQAGVPVDTQYF.

The CDR3 sequence: CASSRTILSTDTQYF. CDR3 DNA sequence: TGTGCCAGCAGTCGGACAATACTTAGCACAGATACGCAGTATTTT. This chain uses TRBV6-2 or TRBV6-3 with TRBJ2-3; possibly TRBD1 for D (5 bases). Germline V gene sequence: CDR1 MNHEY, CDR2 SVGEGT. This CDR3 has 15 residues. Deletions cut 5 bases from V and 0 bases from J, with 12 bases between.

In its sample, this clonotype was seen many times. V usage is TRBV12-3 or TRBV12-4 and J usage is TRBJ1-2; 8 positions agree with TRBD1. CDR3 length: 15 residues. Unmatched junction bases numbered 5, after V lost 1 base and J lost 4 bases. The CDR3 here is CASSLESGGGYGYTF. CDR3 nucleotide sequence: TGTGCCAGCAGTTTAGAATCAGGGGGCGGCTATGGCTACACCTTC.